One and the same sample provided the 21 T cell receptor beta chains below, sequenced in a study of T cell responses to AZD1222 COVID-19 vaccine. Here immunoSEQ multiplex PCR was the method, and the copy in TCRdb shows in-frame clones only, minus some. This table holds approximately 60,000 clones, 65% to 80% found once. Sequenced material: peripheral blood, taken on day 0 of AZD1222 vaccination. Source of these receptors: an adult in good health.

The CDR3: CASSQAGQAYEQYF. DNA for the CDR3: TGCGCCAGCAGCCAAGCGGGACAGGCCTACGAGCAGTACTTC. The rearrangement uses TRBV4-1 and TRBJ2-7; 8 bases agree with TRBD1. From germline, CDR1 is MGHRA and CDR2 YSYEKL. Losses at the gene ends were 1 base for V and 2 bases for J; bases not matched to a gene: 1. There are 14 residues in the CDR3.

This chain links TRBV10-3 with TRBJ1-4; D possibly corresponds to TRBD1 (6 bases). Germline CDR1 is ENHRY and CDR2 is SYGVKD. This CDR3 region has 15 residues. With 0 bases removed from V and 8 bases from J, the gap between germline ends came to 13 bases. This CDR3 reads CAISESGTLGEKLFF. The CDR3, as DNA: TGTGCCATCAGTGAGTCCGGGACACTGGGGGAAAAACTGTTTTTT.

V usage is TRBV9 and J usage is TRBJ2-6; D may be TRBD2 (6 bases). Germline V gene sequence: CDR1 SGDLS, CDR2 YYNGEE. The CDR3 runs to 19 residues. V was pared by 6 bases and J by 2 bases, with 24 bases between. The CDR3: CASNQGLRVRGPGANVLTF. The CDR3, as DNA: TGTGCCAGCAACCAGGGACTGCGAGTCCGAGGACCTGGGGCCAACGTCCTGACTTTC.

This sequence joins TRBV23-1 and TRBJ2-7; 7 bases map to TRBD2. TRBV23-1 is sorted into the ORF group, with uncertain function. The junction had 11 bases not matched to a gene; V was cut back by 8 bases and J by 1 base. There are 15 residues in the CDR3. The CDR3 reads CASPRGRDSSYEQYF. The DNA of the CDR3 is TGCGCCAGCCCCCGGGGGAGGGACTCTTCCTACGAGCAGTACTTC.

This clone has only one observation. V and J are TRBV12-5 and TRBJ1-4; D is ambiguous. Between the trimmed V and J ends, which lost 3 bases and 7 bases, there was a span of 12 bases. The CDR3 covers 14 residues. Germline values: CDR1 LGHNT, CDR2 FRNRAP. The CDR3 sequence: CASGLNGGSEKLFF. In nucleotides, the CDR3 is TGTGCTAGTGGTTTAAACGGAGGAAGTGAAAAACTGTTTTTT.

V and J are TRBV10-3 and TRBJ1-4; D remains unclear. Germline V gene sequence: CDR1 ENHRY, CDR2 SYGVKD. V was cut by 7 bases and J by 0 bases, with 12 bases left in between. This CDR3 comprises 15 residues. In DNA form, the CDR3 reads TGTGCCATCAAAGGGAACAGAGCAACTAATGAAAAACTGTTTTTT. Its translation: CAIKGNRATNEKLFF.

The J gene is TRBJ2-1, the V gene TRBV28; the match to TRBD2 covers 12 bases. V gave up 7 bases and J gave up 5 bases; unmatched junction bases: 6. The CDR3 is made up of 15 amino acids. Germline loops: CDR1 MDHEN, CDR2 SYDVKM. In DNA form, the CDR3 reads TGTGCCAGCACCCTGACTAGCGGGGGTGACAATGAGCAGTTCTTC. It yields the protein CASTLTSGGDNEQFF.

This clone has a handful of counts. The CDR3 is CASSSRRAADTQYF. CDR3 bases: TGTGCCAGCAGCTCCCGACGGGCAGCAGATACGCAGTATTTT. This chain joins TRBV11-1 and TRBJ2-3; D unresolved. Trimming took off 4 bases at V and 4 bases at J, with 12 bases between the two ends. The germline CDR1 and CDR2 sequences are SGHAT and FQDESV (reference sequence). The CDR3 has 14 amino acids.

The chain is built from TRBV14 and TRBJ2-1; D may be TRBD2 (5 bases). Germline V gives CDR1 SGHDN, CDR2 FVKESK. The CDR3 spans 13 residues. V lost 3 bases to trimming and J lost 10 bases, with 13 bases between them. The CDR3 DNA sequence: TGTGCCAGCAGCCATAAATCTGGAGGAGAGCAGTTCTTC. It translates to CASSHKSGGEQFF.

J is TRBJ1-2 and V is TRBV10-3; D gene uncertain. The CDR3 extends over 13 amino acids. Germline V gene lookup returns CDR1 ENHRY and CDR2 SYGVKD. V was cut by 4 bases and J by 2 bases, with 8 bases left in between. CDR3 loop: CAISGRFNYGYTF. The CDR3 region has the DNA TGTGCCATCAGTGGACGATTCAACTATGGCTACACCTTC.

J is TRBJ2-5 and V is TRBV5-4; a possible D gene is TRBD1 (6 bases). V lost 4 bases to trimming and J lost 5 bases, with 18 bases between them. Germline CDR1 and CDR2: SGHNT and YYREEE (reference sequence). The CDR3 runs to 15 residues. The DNA of the CDR3 is TGTGCCAGCAGCCCGGCGGGCAGGGGTCGCGAGACCCAGTACTTC. Protein sequence: CASSPAGRGRETQYF. Full variable domain (outside the CDR3, taken from reference TRBV5-4 and TRBJ2-5): ETGVTQSPTHLIKTRGQQVTLRCSSQSGHNTVSWYQQALGQGPQFIFQYYREEENGRGNFPPRFSGLQFPNYSSELNVNALELDDSALYLCASSPAGRGRETQYFGPGTRLLVL.

A remark on this clone: Within the sample, other DNA sequences also encode this same CDR3. The chain employs TRBV3-1 (or the pseudogene TRBV3-2) and TRBJ2-7; tentative D call: TRBD1 (6 bases). V lost 4 bases, J lost 4 bases, and 11 bases lay in between. Looked up from germline, CDR1 is LGHDT and CDR2 is YNNKEL (reference sequence). The CDR3 has 13 amino acids. The CDR3 region has the DNA TGTGCCAGCAGCCTGGGCAGGGGTTACGAGCAGTACTTC. This gives the protein CASSLGRGYEQYF.

CDR3 DNA sequence: TGTGCCAGCAGTTTACTTCACAGGGATTCACCCCTCCACTTT. Translated: CASSLLHRDSPLHF. J is TRBJ1-6 and V is TRBV28; tentative D call: TRBD1 (6 bases). The CDR3 runs 14 residues. The V gene lost 2 bases and the J gene lost 8 bases, with 10 bases spanning the gap. The germline V gene has CDR1 MDHEN and CDR2 SYDVKM.

Here the CDR3 DNA reads TGTGCCATCAAGGACAGGACCTACGAGCAGTACTTC. It specifies CAIKDRTYEQYF. The chain carries TRBV28 and TRBJ2-7; 7 bases are a match to TRBD1. In germline, CDR1 is MDHEN, CDR2 SYDVKM. The junction had 5 bases not matched to a gene; V was cut back by 10 bases and J by 2 bases. The CDR3 sequence is 12 residues long. Drawing the rest from reference TRBV28 and TRBJ2-7, the complete variable domain is DVKVTQSSRYLVKRTGEKVFLECVQDMDHENMFWYRQDPGLGLRLIYFSYDVKMKEKGDIPEGYSVSREKKERFSLILESASTNQTSMYLCAIKDRTYEQYFGPGTRLTVT.

This chain links TRBV9 with TRBJ1-2; D gene uncertain. This CDR3 is 13 amino acids long. Trimming removed 5 bases at V and 3 bases at J, with 11 bases between. Per the germline V gene, CDR1 is SGDLS and CDR2 is YYNGEE. CDR3 sequence reads: CASSQVRDYGYTF. In DNA form, the CDR3 reads TGTGCCAGCAGTCAAGTAAGGGACTATGGCTACACCTTC.

The CDR3 protein is CASSGQDGVVFF. CDR3 sequence (DNA): TGTGCCAGCTCGGGCCAAGACGGGGTTGTGTTTTTT. V and J are TRBV18 and TRBJ1-4; D unresolved. CDR3 size: 12 residues. Trimming cost V 6 bases and J 15 bases, with 17 bases left between them. Germline V gene data show CDR1 as KGHSH and CDR2 as LQKENI.

With regard to this clone: Other nucleotide sequences in the sample specify the same CDR3. This rearrangement joins TRBV7-9 to TRBJ1-3; weak D call: TRBD1 (6 bases). Per germline, CDR1 SEHNR and CDR2 FQNEAQ (reference sequence). Trimming removed 6 bases at V and 2 bases at J, with 8 bases between. CDR3 length equals 13 residues. CDR3 nucleotides: TGTGCCAGCAGGCCAGGGGCTGGAAACACCATATATTTT. Protein product: CASRPGAGNTIYF.

This rearrangement joins TRBV27 to TRBJ1-2, with 9 bases that match TRBD1. The CDR3 sequence is 14 residues long. Per germline, CDR1 MNHEY and CDR2 SMNVEV (reference sequence). The V and J ends lost 5 bases and 7 bases, in that order; junction bases with no gene match: 8. CDR3 bases: TGTGCCAGCAGTGGAACAGGGGGCATACGTGGCTACACCTTC. It encodes CASSGTGGIRGYTF.

The V gene is TRBV2, the J gene TRBJ1-3; no definite D call. In germline, CDR1 is SNHLY, CDR2 FYNNEI. Trimming removed 1 base at V and 4 bases at J, with 11 bases between. CDR3 length equals 15 residues. For the CDR3, the DNA is TGTGCCAGCAGTGAAGAACCGAGGGCGGGAAACACCATATATTTT. This gives the protein CASSEEPRAGNTIYF.

This sequence joins TRBV3-1 (or the pseudogene TRBV3-2) and TRBJ2-2; D is ambiguous. The CDR3 length is 16 residues. From germline, CDR1 is LGHDT and CDR2 YNNKEL (reference sequence). The ends were cut back, 3 bases at V and 1 base at J, with 12 bases in the middle. The CDR3 nucleotides read TGTGCCAGCAGCCACCCATCCCGCGGGAACACCGGGGAGCTGTTTTTT. It specifies CASSHPSRGNTGELFF.

This clone showed up just once. The V and J genes are TRBV27 and TRBJ1-2; D not certain. The CDR3 extends over 11 amino acids. Trimming removed 11 bases from V and 7 bases from J, with 14 bases in between. Germline V gene sequence: CDR1 MNHEY, CDR2 SMNVEV (reference sequence). The CDR3 is CAARGSSGYTF. CDR3 bases: TGTGCCGCCCGCGGGTCATCTGGCTACACCTTC.